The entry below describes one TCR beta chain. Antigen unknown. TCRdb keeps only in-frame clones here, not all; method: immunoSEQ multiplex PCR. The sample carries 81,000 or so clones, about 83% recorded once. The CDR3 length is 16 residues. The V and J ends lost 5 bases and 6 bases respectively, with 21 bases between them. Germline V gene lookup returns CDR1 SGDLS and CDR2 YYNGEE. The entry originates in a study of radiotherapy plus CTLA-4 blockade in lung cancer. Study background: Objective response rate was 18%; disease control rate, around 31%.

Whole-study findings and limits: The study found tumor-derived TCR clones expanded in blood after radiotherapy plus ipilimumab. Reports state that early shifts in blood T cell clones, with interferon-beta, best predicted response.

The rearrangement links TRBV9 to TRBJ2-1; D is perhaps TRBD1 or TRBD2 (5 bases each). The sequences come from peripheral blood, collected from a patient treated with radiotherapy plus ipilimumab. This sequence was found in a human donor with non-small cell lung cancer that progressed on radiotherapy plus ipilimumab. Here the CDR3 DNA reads TGTGCCAGCAGGAACCCCGGGACCGTCCCCCCCAATGAGCAGTTCTTC. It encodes CASRNPGTVPPNEQFF. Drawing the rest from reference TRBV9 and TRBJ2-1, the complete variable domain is DSGVTQTPKHLITATGQRVTLRCSPRSGDLSVYWYQQSLDQGLQFLIQYYNGEERAKGNILERFSAQQFPDLHSELNLSSLELGDSALYFCASRNPGTVPPNEQFFGPGTRLTVL.